This T cell receptor beta chain was captured by sequencing in a study of cytomegalovirus exposure and HLA in healthy donors. Study-level information: As an earlier analysis found, 150 million to 200 million T cells yielded over 95 million unique TCR beta sequences.

In germline, CDR1 is MNHEY, CDR2 SVGAGI. V lost 8 bases and J 5 bases, leaving 16 bases between the germline ends. This CDR3 comprises 13 residues. To note about this clone: The antigen remains unidentified.

Amplification used 60 Vbeta primers and 13 Jbeta primers. TCRdb's copy holds only in-frame clones and misses some; the assay was immunoSEQ multiplex PCR. The data include over 50,000 clones; the top ten clones carry roughly 9%. Notes on the study in general: A link between a missense DCLRE1C variant and TCR beta V- and J-gene trimming emerged from a later analysis. It was assumed in the presence/absence analyses that sequencing depth was roughly uniform across donors.

Material: PBMCs. The chain couples TRBV6-5 to TRBJ2-7; D is perhaps TRBD1 (6 bases). This clonotype originated in a man between 50 and 59 years old in good health and CMV-seropositive. The DNA of the CDR3 is TGTGCCAGCGGCCCAGGGGTGCTGAACGAGCAGTACTTC. Translated: CASGPGVLNEQYF.